The rows below give T cell receptor beta chains drawn from one sample of a study of a mutant IDH1 vaccine in newly diagnosed glioma. Here immunoSEQ multiplex PCR was the method, and the copy in TCRdb shows in-frame clones only, minus some. The sample comprises about 94,000 clones, under 90% of which are singletons, and roughly 0.78% rests with the top ten. These TCRs are of unknown antigen specificity. Sample: PBMCs, taken from a glioma patient whose treatment included an IDH1 peptide vaccine. These receptors were obtained from a woman in her 50s with glioma. CDR3s include the opening cysteine and the closing phenylalanine or tryptophan. The D gene is left open where the match is weak. Not every row has a clone size; where given, it reads once, few, many or a size class.

TRBJ1-1	TRBV28	-	-	TGTGCCAGCACCCTGAACACTGAAGCTTTCTTT	CASTLNTEAFF
TRBJ2-1	TRBV27	-	-	TGTGCCAGCAGAAAAGGGTTCAGCTCCTACAATGAGCAGTTCTTC	CASRKGFSSYNEQFF
TRBJ2-7	TRBV19	-	-	TGTGCCAGTCGCAGGGGTCCCTCCTACGAGCAGTACTTC	CASRRGPSYEQYF
TRBJ1-1	TRBV19	-	TRBD1	TGTGCCAGTAGTCCAGGGAGGGACAGGGACGCTTTCTTT	CASSPGRDRDAFF
TRBJ1-2	TRBV6-5	-	-	TGTGCCAGCAGTACCAGGGAAGGCTATGGCTACACCTTC	CASSTREGYGYTF
TRBJ2-3	TRBV18	-	-	TGTGCCAGCTCTGATCGTAGCACAGATACGCAGTATTTT	CASSDRSTDTQYF
TRBJ1-5	TRBV7-8	-	-	TGTGCCAGCAGCCAAGGGGGGGCCAACCAGCCCCAGCATTTT	CASSQGGANQPQHF
TRBJ1-5	TRBV6-6	-	-	TGTGCCAGCCGGGAAGGCAATCAGCCCCAGCATTTT	CASREGNQPQHF
TRBJ2-1	TRBV7-9	-	-	TGTGCCAGCAGCCCGGCTTGGGATGAGCAGTTCTTC	CASSPAWDEQFF
TRBJ1-6	TRBV6-5	-	-	TGTGCCAGCAGAGCGCAGGGGTTGGATTCACCCCTCCACTTT	CASRAQGLDSPLHF
TRBJ1-1	TRBV7-9	-	-	TGTGCCAGCAGCTTAGGAGGGGTCCCCACTGAAGCTTTCTTT	CASSLGGVPTEAFF
TRBJ2-2	TRBV9	-	-	TGTGCCAGCAGCCCGGCAGCGAGTTACACCGGGGAGCTGTTTTTT	CASSPAASYTGELFF
TRBJ1-6	TRBV19	-	-	TGTGCCAGTAGACTCCAGAGCTCCTATAATTCACCCCTCCACTTT	CASRLQSSYNSPLHF
TRBJ1-4	TRBV5-1	-	-	TGCGCCAGCAGCTACAGGGTTGGGGAAAAACTGTTTTTT	CASSYRVGEKLFF
TRBJ2-7	TRBV27	-	TRBD1	TGTGCCAGCAGCCCGGGACAGGGGTACGAGCAGTACTTC	CASSPGQGYEQYF
TRBJ1-5	TRBV7-2	-	TRBD1	TGTGCCAGCAGCTTAGAACAGGGGATAGGGCAGCCCCAGCATTTT	CASSLEQGIGQPQHF
TRBJ2-3	TRBV5-4	-	TRBD2	TGTGCCAGCAGCCTGGGGGGGGATACGCAGTATTTT	CASSLGGDTQYF
TRBJ2-7	TRBV10-3	-	-	TGTGCCATCAGTGAGTCAAAGGACTACGAGCAGTACTTC	CAISESKDYEQYF
TRBJ1-6	TRBV7-9	once	-	TGTGCCAGCAGCTTAGTTCCAAATTCACCCCTCCACTTT	CASSLVPNSPLHF
TRBJ2-7	TRBV6-5	-	-	TGTGCCAGCAGTTACTCAAAAATCAGGGACTACGAGCAGTACTTC	CASSYSKIRDYEQYF
TRBJ2-2	TRBV29-1	-	TRBD1	TGCAGCGTTGTGGGACAGAACGCGAACACCGGGGAGCTGTTTTTT	CSVVGQNANTGELFF
TRBJ2-1	TRBV6-5	-	-	TGTGCCAGCAGTTTAATGCCGGGGGGCGGGTACAATGAGCAGTTCTTC	CASSLMPGGGYNEQFF
TRBJ2-7	TRBV15	-	TRBD1	TGTGCCACCAGCAGAACAGGGGGCCACTACGAGCAGTACTTC	CATSRTGGHYEQYF
TRBJ2-5	TRBV29-1	-	-	TGCAGCGTTGACAGGCTCTCAACCGGGGAGACCCAGTACTTC	CSVDRLSTGETQYF
TRBJ2-2	TRBV5-1	-	-	TGCGCCAGCAGCCCGGGCGGACCCCTGGTCGGGGAGCTGTTTTTT	CASSPGGPLVGELFF
TRBJ2-5	TRBV21-1	-	-	TGTGCCAGCAGCGTAGCCCAGGACAGTCAAGAGACCCAGTACTTC	CASSVAQDSQETQYF
TRBJ1-6	TRBV27	-	TRBD1	TGTGCCAGCACCCCCAGAGGGACAGTAAATTCACCCCTCCACTTT	CASTPRGTVNSPLHF
TRBJ2-1	TRBV10-3	-	-	TGTGCCATCAGTGAGAGGGCAGGATCCTACAATGAGCAGTTCTTC	CAISERAGSYNEQFF
TRBJ2-5	TRBV5-1	-	-	TGCGCCAGCAGCAGAGACAGGTCCGAGACCCAGTACTTC	CASSRDRSETQYF
TRBJ2-5	TRBV6-5	-	-	TGTGCCAGCAGCCCAATCCATAGAAGGGGCGAGACCCAGTACTTC	CASSPIHRRGETQYF
TRBJ1-6	TRBV5-1	-	-	TGCGCCAGCAGCTTGGGACAGGTGGATTCACCCCTCCACTTT	CASSLGQVDSPLHF
TRBJ1-1	TRBV14	-	-	TGTGCCAGCAGCCAAGATCGTAGGGGAACTGAAGCTTTCTTT	CASSQDRRGTEAFF